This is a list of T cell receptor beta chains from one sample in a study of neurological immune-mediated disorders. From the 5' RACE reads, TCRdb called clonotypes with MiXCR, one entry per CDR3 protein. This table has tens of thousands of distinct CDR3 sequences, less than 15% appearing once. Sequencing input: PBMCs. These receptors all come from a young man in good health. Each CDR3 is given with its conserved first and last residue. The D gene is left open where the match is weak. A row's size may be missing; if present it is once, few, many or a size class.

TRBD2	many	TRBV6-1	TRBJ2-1	CASSISLAGAGNEQFF	TGTGCCAGCAGTATTAGCCTAGCGGGAGCTGGGAATGAGCAGTTCTTC
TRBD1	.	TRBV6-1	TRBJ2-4	CASSEWDRGQNIQYF	TGTGCCAGCAGTGAATGGGACAGGGGGCAAAACATTCAGTACTTC
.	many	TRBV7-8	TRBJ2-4	CASSSWTERGDIQYF	TGTGCCAGCAGCTCTTGGACGGAGAGGGGGGACATTCAGTACTTC
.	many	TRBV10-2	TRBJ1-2	CASSESQVYGYTF	TGCGCCAGCAGTGAATCTCAGGTGTATGGCTACACCTTC
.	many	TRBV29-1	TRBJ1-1	CSVAGDRRRAAMGAEAFF	TGCAGCGTTGCTGGGGACCGTCGAAGGGCTGCGATGGGGGCTGAAGCTTTCTTT
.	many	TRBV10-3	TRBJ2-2	CAISVTVITNTGELFF	TGTGCCATCAGTGTGACGGTGATAACGAACACCGGGGAGCTGTTTTTT
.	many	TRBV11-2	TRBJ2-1	CASSLGGLGEQFF	TGTGCCAGCAGCTTAGGCGGGCTTGGGGAGCAGTTCTTC
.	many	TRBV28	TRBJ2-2	CASSFLQANTGELFF	TGTGCCAGCAGTTTCTTACAGGCGAACACCGGGGAGCTGTTTTTT
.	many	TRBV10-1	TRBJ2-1	CASSESIQDNEQFF	TGCGCCAGCAGTGAGTCGATTCAGGACAATGAGCAGTTCTTC
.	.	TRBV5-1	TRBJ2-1	CASRGVGEGDEQFF	TGCGCCAGCAGAGGGGTAGGGGAAGGAGATGAGCAGTTCTTC
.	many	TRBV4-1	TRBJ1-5	CASSQVWRAGGSNQPQHF	TGCGCCAGCAGCCAAGTTTGGCGGGCAGGCGGTAGCAATCAGCCCCAGCATTTT
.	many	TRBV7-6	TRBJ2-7	CASSLALQAHYEQYF	TGTGCCAGCAGCTTAGCGCTACAGGCACACTACGAGCAGTACTTC
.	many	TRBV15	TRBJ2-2	CATRKGIETGELFF	TGTGCCACCAGGAAAGGGATCGAAACCGGGGAGCTGTTTTTT
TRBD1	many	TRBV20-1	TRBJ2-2	CSARTGESGELFF	TGCAGTGCTAGGACAGGGGAGAGCGGGGAGCTGTTTTTT
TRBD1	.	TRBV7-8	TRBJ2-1	CASPTGGTYNEQFF	TGTGCCAGCCCGACAGGGGGGACCTACAATGAGCAGTTCTTC
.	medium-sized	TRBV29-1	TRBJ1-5	CSVMGSSNQPQHF	TGCAGCGTAATGGGTAGCAGCAATCAGCCCCAGCATTTT
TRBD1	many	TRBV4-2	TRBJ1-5	CASTATGGSDQPQHF	TGTGCCAGCACCGCGACAGGGGGCAGCGATCAGCCCCAGCATTTT
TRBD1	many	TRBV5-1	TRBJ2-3	CASSLPWTGGADTQYF	TGCGCCAGCAGCTTGCCATGGACAGGGGGCGCAGATACGCAGTATTTT
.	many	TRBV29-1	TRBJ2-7	CSVEDGTYEQYF	TGCAGCGTTGAAGACGGCACCTACGAGCAGTACTTC
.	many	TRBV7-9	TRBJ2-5	CASSLLGSGTQETQYF	TGTGCCAGCAGCCTCCTGGGTAGCGGAACTCAAGAGACCCAGTACTTC
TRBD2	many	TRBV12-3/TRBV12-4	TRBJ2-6	CASSQSGRANVLTF	TGTGCCAGCAGCCAGAGCGGGAGGGCCAACGTCCTGACTTTC
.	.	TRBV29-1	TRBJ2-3	CSLAPLADTQYF	TGCAGCCTAGCCCCTCTGGCAGATACGCAGTATTTT
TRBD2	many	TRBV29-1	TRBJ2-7	CSVAGLGMSSYEQYF	TGCAGCGTTGCGGGACTAGGGATGAGCTCCTACGAGCAGTACTTC
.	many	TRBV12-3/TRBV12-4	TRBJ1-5	CASSLRWGQPQHF	TGTGCCAGCAGTCTCCGGTGGGGTCAGCCCCAGCATTTT
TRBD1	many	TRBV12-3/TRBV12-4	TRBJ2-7	CASSPGTGGLEQYF	TGTGCCAGCAGCCCCGGGACAGGGGGTCTCGAGCAGTACTTC
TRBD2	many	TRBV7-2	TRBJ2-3	CASSLWGAGDSDTQYF	TGTGCCAGCAGCTTATGGGGCGCGGGAGATTCAGATACGCAGTATTTT
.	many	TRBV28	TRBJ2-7	CASSLMGDEQYF	TGTGCCAGCAGTTTGATGGGTGACGAGCAGTACTTC
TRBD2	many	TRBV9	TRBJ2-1	CASSPGTSGSSYNEQFF	TGTGCCAGCAGCCCTGGGACTAGCGGGAGCTCCTACAATGAGCAGTTCTTC
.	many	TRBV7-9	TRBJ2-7	CASSFWDSYEQYF	TGTGCCAGCAGCTTTTGGGACTCCTACGAGCAGTACTTC
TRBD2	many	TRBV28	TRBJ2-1	CASSLLAGTNNEQFF	TGTGCCAGCAGTTTATTAGCGGGAACAAACAATGAGCAGTTCTTC
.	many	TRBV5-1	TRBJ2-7	CASSLARRENEQYF	TGCGCCAGCAGCTTGGCCCGGCGAGAAAACGAGCAGTACTTC
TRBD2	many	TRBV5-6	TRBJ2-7	CASSSSGRVAYEQYF	TGTGCCAGCAGCTCTAGCGGGAGGGTAGCCTACGAGCAGTACTTC
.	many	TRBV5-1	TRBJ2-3	CASSLAVTGVSTDTQYF	TGCGCCAGCAGCTTGGCCGTGACGGGAGTAAGCACAGATACGCAGTATTTT
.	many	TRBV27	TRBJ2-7	CASSLMGTTTHEQYF	TGTGCCAGCAGTTTGATGGGAACTACGACCCACGAGCAGTACTTC
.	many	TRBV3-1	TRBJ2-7	CASSQWQGKYEQYF	TGTGCCAGCAGCCAGTGGCAGGGGAAATACGAGCAGTACTTC
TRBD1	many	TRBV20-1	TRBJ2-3	CSAIQGAVADTQYF	TGCAGTGCGATACAGGGGGCGGTGGCAGATACGCAGTATTTT
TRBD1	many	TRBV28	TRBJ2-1	CASTRTGGNEQFF	TGTGCCAGCACCCGGACAGGGGGCAATGAGCAGTTCTTC
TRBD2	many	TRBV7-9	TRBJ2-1	CASRLAGGPLGEQFF	TGTGCCAGCAGGTTAGCGGGAGGGCCGCTTGGTGAGCAGTTCTTC
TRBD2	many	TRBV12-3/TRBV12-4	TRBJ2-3	CASSPREGTDTQYF	TGTGCCAGCAGTCCGCGGGAGGGTACAGATACGCAGTATTTT
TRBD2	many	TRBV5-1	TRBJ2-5	CASRESLAGLQETQYF	TGCGCCAGCAGGGAATCCCTAGCGGGGCTCCAAGAGACCCAGTACTTC
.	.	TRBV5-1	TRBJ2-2	CASSQERSNTVELFF	TGCGCCAGCAGCCAGGAGCGATCTAACACCGTGGAGCTGTTTTTT
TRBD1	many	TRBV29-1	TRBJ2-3	CSAGQGYDTQYF	TGCAGCGCGGGACAGGGTTATGATACGCAGTATTTT
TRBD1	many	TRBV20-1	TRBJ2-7	CSARRDRVDEQYF	TGCAGTGCTAGAAGGGACAGGGTGGACGAGCAGTACTTC
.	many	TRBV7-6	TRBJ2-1	CASSSMGPGYNEQFF	TGTGCCAGCAGCTCCATGGGCCCGGGGTACAATGAGCAGTTCTTC
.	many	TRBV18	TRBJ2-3	CASSLPREASTDTQYF	TGTGCCAGCTCACTTCCGAGGGAGGCCAGCACAGATACGCAGTATTTT
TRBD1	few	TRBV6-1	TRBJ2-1	CASRTGETNEQFF	TGTGCCAGCAGGACAGGGGAGACCAATGAGCAGTTCTTC
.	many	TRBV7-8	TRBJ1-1	CASSLAALNTEAFF	TGTGCCAGCAGCTTAGCGGCACTGAACACTGAAGCTTTCTTT
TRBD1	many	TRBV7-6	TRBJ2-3	CASSLFGTAQDTQYF	TGTGCCAGCAGCTTATTCGGGACAGCACAAGATACGCAGTATTTT
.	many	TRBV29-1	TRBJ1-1	CSVDDSFKAFF	TGCAGCGTTGACGATTCGTTCAAAGCTTTCTTT
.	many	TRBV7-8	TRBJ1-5	CASSSAGGTAGNQPQHF	TGTGCCAGCAGCTCCGCGGGAGGGACTGCGGGCAATCAGCCCCAGCATTTT
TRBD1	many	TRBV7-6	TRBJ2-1	CASSPSQGGAYNEQFF	TGTGCCAGCAGCCCCAGCCAAGGGGGCGCCTACAATGAGCAGTTCTTC
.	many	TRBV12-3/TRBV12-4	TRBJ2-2	CASSNTPGAGELFF	TGTGCCAGCAGTAACACCCCCGGTGCCGGGGAGCTGTTTTTT
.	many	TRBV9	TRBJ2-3	CASSVAWTDTQYF	TGTGCCAGCAGCGTAGCTTGGACAGATACGCAGTATTTT
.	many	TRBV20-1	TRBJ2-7	CSARDQGWYEQYF	TGCAGTGCTAGAGATCAGGGTTGGTACGAGCAGTACTTC
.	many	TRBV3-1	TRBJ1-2	CASSLWTDNGYTF	TGTGCCAGCAGCTTATGGACAGATAATGGCTACACCTTC
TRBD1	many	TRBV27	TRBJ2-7	CASRTDRAHEQYF	TGTGCCAGCAGGACGGACAGGGCCCACGAGCAGTACTTC
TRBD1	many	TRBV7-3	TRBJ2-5	CASSRDRGSETQYF	TGTGCCAGCAGCCGGGACAGGGGGTCTGAGACCCAGTACTTC